Below are 16 T cell receptor beta chains sequenced from a single sample in a study of OX40 agonist ivuxolimab in advanced cancers. The protocol was immunoSEQ multiplex PCR, while the TCRdb copy is restricted to in-frame clones and leaves out a portion. This sample has approximately 32,000 clones, with less than 90% found just once. Here the sequenced sample was CD4+ or CD8+ T cells sorted from blood, taken in a trial of the OX40 agonist ivuxolimab. The receptors here all came from an adult with an advanced solid tumor such as melanoma, head and neck, liver or kidney cancer.

CDR3 sequence (DNA): TGTGCCAGCAGTTTAGCAGGTCGCCTAGCGGTTTCGGAGACCCAGTACTTC. It is translated as CASSLAGRLAVSETQYF. The V and J genes are TRBV28 and TRBJ2-5; the match to TRBD2 covers 7 bases. The CDR3 loop spans 17 amino acids. CDR1 and CDR2 from the germline V gene are MDHEN and SYDVKM. After removal of 2 bases from V and 5 bases from J, the junction contained 14 bases not matched to a gene.

This chain uses TRBV9 with TRBJ2-3; D possibly uses TRBD1 or TRBD2 (6 bases each). The V gene lost 0 bases and the J gene lost 0 bases, with 11 bases spanning the gap. This CDR3 has 16 amino acids. Germline assignment: CDR1 SGDLS and CDR2 YYNGEE. CDR3 protein: CASSVDGGHSTDTQYF. The CDR3 DNA reads TGTGCCAGCAGCGTAGACGGGGGACATAGCACAGATACGCAGTATTTT.

The chain recombines TRBV9 with TRBJ1-2; D perhaps matches TRBD1 (5 bases). The ends were cut back, 3 bases at V and 0 bases at J, with 12 bases in the middle. CDR1 is SGDLS and CDR2 is YYNGEE in the germline V gene. The CDR3 contains 15 residues. CDR3 amino acids: CASSEGGGTNYGYTF. CDR3 DNA sequence: TGTGCCAGCAGCGAGGGCGGGGGAACTAACTATGGCTACACCTTC. Using reference TRBV9 and TRBJ1-2 for the parts outside the CDR3, the full variable domain is DSGVTQTPKHLITATGQRVTLRCSPRSGDLSVYWYQQSLDQGLQFLIQYYNGEERAKGNILERFSAQQFPDLHSELNLSSLELGDSALYFCASSEGGGTNYGYTFGSGTRLTVV.

The rearrangement uses TRBV7-9 and TRBJ2-6; D is unclear. V gave up 6 bases and J gave up 0 bases, with 12 bases separating them. The CDR3 is 16 residues long. CDR1 SEHNR and CDR2 FQNEAQ come from the germline V gene (reference sequence). The DNA for the CDR3 is TGTGCCAGCAGTCCTCGCATGGGCTCTGGGGCCAACGTCCTGACTTTC. It yields the protein CASSPRMGSGANVLTF.

The rearrangement joins TRBV7-8 to TRBJ2-7; no firm D call. V was pared by 4 bases and J by 6 bases, with 7 bases between. The CDR3 spans 11 residues. Germline V gene data show CDR1 as SGHVS and CDR2 as FQNEAQ. The DNA of the CDR3 is TGTGCCAGCAGCTACGGACGCGAGCAGTACTTC. Its translation is CASSYGREQYF.

The chain couples TRBV19 to TRBJ2-5; 8 nucleotides agree with TRBD1. V trimming: 5 bases; J trimming: 4 bases; junction bases outside the gene matches: 21. This CDR3 has 19 amino acids. From germline, CDR1 is LNHDA and CDR2 SQIVND (reference sequence). CDR3 in amino acids: CASSPGTQFGQGEGETQYF. For the CDR3, the DNA is TGTGCCAGTAGTCCGGGGACTCAGTTCGGACAGGGAGAGGGAGAGACCCAGTACTTC.

J is TRBJ2-2 and V is TRBV6-5; TRBD1 is a possible D gene (5 bases). Germline CDR1 reads MNHEY; CDR2 reads SVGAGI. The CDR3 is made up of 14 amino acids. The V end lost 5 bases, the J end lost 3 bases, and 10 bases lay between the germline ends. CDR3 region: CASSEPQDTGELFF. In nucleotides, the CDR3 is TGTGCCAGCAGTGAACCACAGGACACCGGGGAGCTGTTTTTT.

The chain recombines TRBV7-8 with TRBJ2-7; D may be TRBD1 (6 bases). Trimming pared 8 bases from V and 5 bases from J, leaving 19 bases between. CDR1 and CDR2 (germline): SGHVS, FQNEAQ. The CDR3 contains 14 residues. CDR3 in amino acids: CASARAGAGHEQYF. The CDR3 DNA follows: TGTGCCAGCGCTAGGGCAGGGGCAGGTCACGAGCAGTACTTC.

V gene TRBV6-1 combines with J gene TRBJ2-3; 8 nucleotides match TRBD2. Germline V gives CDR1 MNHNS, CDR2 SASEGT. The CDR3 covers 17 residues. V lost 4 bases, J lost 5 bases, and 14 bases stayed unmatched. In DNA, the CDR3 is TGTGCCAGCAGTGCCTCTCCAGCGGGAGTGTCGTTAGATACGCAGTATTTT. Translating gives CASSASPAGVSLDTQYF.

The rearrangement links TRBV19 to TRBJ2-3, with D perhaps matching TRBD2 (5 bases). Trimming shortened V by 11 bases and J by 2 bases, and 17 bases separated the two germline ends. Germline CDR1 and CDR2: LNHDA and SQIVND (reference sequence). This CDR3 region has 14 residues. CDR3 coding DNA: TGTGCCTCCTCTACCCGGGGAAACACAGATACGCAGTATTTT. It translates to CASSTRGNTDTQYF.

This clone was seen only a few times. The chain combines TRBV5-6 with TRBJ2-7; the match to TRBD2 covers 12 bases. Germline CDR1 is SGHDT and CDR2 is YYEEEE. Trimming removed 3 bases from V and 2 bases from J; junction bases left unmatched: 6. This CDR3 spans 16 amino acids. The CDR3 spells CASSSPSGGAPYEQYF. As DNA, the CDR3 is TGTGCCAGCAGCTCGCCTAGCGGGGGGGCCCCCTACGAGCAGTACTTC. The variable domain in full, completed from reference TRBV5-6 and TRBJ2-7, reads DAGVTQSPTHLIKTRGQQVTLRCSPKSGHDTVSWYQQALGQGPQFIFQYYEEEERQRGNFPDRFSGHQFPNYSSELNVNALLLGDSALYLCASSSPSGGAPYEQYFGPGTRLTVT.

CDR3 DNA sequence: TGCGCCAGCAGCCAGGAGGGGGCCGGGACAGGGGCTTACGAGCAGTACTTC. Encoded protein: CASSQEGAGTGAYEQYF. The chain recombines TRBV4-1 with TRBJ2-7, with TRBD1 identical over 10 bases. The V gene's germline CDR1 is MGHRA and CDR2 YSYEKL. The CDR3 spans 17 residues. V was pared by 3 bases and J by 4 bases, with 12 bases of the junction left unmatched.

The chain employs TRBV27 and TRBJ2-7; 10 bases are a match to TRBD1. The ends lost 3 bases at V and 7 bases at J; junction bases unmatched: 6. CDR1 is MNHEY, CDR2 SMNVEV, per germline (reference sequence). This CDR3 region has 14 residues. CDR3 region: CASSFGTGAKEQYF. CDR3 DNA sequence: TGTGCCAGCAGTTTCGGGACAGGGGCCAAAGAGCAGTACTTC.

The gene calls are TRBV9 and TRBJ1-2, with D possibly TRBD1 on 5 matching bases. The germline CDR1 and CDR2 sequences are SGDLS and YYNGEE. The V and J ends lost 6 bases and 5 bases respectively, with 8 bases between them. This CDR3 region has 11 residues. DNA for the CDR3: TGTGCCAGCATAGGGGCGTATGGCTACACCTTC. Translation gives CASIGAYGYTF.

The chain recombines TRBV10-3 with TRBJ1-3, with 7 positions matching TRBD1. The V and J ends lost 3 bases and 0 bases, in that order; junction bases with no gene match: 8. Germline-derived CDR1 and CDR2 are ENHRY and SYGVKD. The CDR3 loop spans 17 amino acids. CDR3 sequence (DNA): TGTGCCATCAGTGATCAACACAGGGGTCCCTCTGGAAACACCATATATTTT. This codes for CAISDQHRGPSGNTIYF.

This clone was recorded only once. The rearrangement uses TRBV4-2 and TRBJ2-7; 7 bases align to TRBD1. Germline CDR1 reads LGHNA; CDR2 reads YNFKEQ. The length of the CDR3 is 17 residues. V lost 1 base and J lost 2; bases outside the gene matches: 11. The chain's CDR3 is CASSQGPQGVVTYEQYF. Here the CDR3 DNA reads TGTGCCAGCAGCCAAGGACCTCAGGGGGTGGTAACCTACGAGCAGTACTTC.